These 24 T cell receptor beta chains originate from one sample sequenced in a study of T cell repertoires in cytomegalovirus infection. Their cognate antigens are unknown. TCRdb itself ran the reads through MiXCR, one entry per CDR3 protein. The data contain approximately 500,000 distinct CDR3 sequences, 30% to 40% of them singletons. Sample: cultured PBMCs, taken from culture after CMV antigen stimulation. The receptors derive from a human donor in good health (CMV status not recorded). Some clones in this sample may be carry-over from other donors' samples.

The chain links TRBV6-5 to TRBJ2-5; the D call may be TRBD1 or TRBD2 (5 bases each). The ends were cut back, 0 bases at V and 9 bases at J, with 17 bases in the middle. This CDR3 has 15 amino acids. Germline V gene sequence: CDR1 MNHEY, CDR2 SVGAGI. The CDR3 spells CASSYSSAGRASQYF. The CDR3 bases are TGTGCCAGCAGTTACTCATCTGCGGGCAGGGCGTCCCAGTACTTC.

This clonotype was seen only a few times. V usage is TRBV4-1 and J usage is TRBJ2-1; 11 bases are shared with TRBD2. This CDR3 is 17 amino acids long. CDR1 is MGHRA, CDR2 YSYEKL, per germline. Trimming cost V 0 bases and J 9 bases; bases outside gene matches: 10. CDR3 amino acids: CASSQEIPSGRSGEQFF. The CDR3 DNA reads TGCGCCAGCAGCCAAGAAATCCCTAGCGGGAGGTCGGGTGAGCAGTTCTTC.

This clonotype was detected only a few times. The V gene is TRBV5-4, the J gene TRBJ2-3, with 9 bases matching TRBD2. This CDR3 region has 15 residues. J was trimmed by 2 bases and V by 3 bases; bases with no gene match: 4. Germline-derived CDR1 and CDR2 are SGHNT and YYREEE (reference sequence). The CDR3 nucleotides read TGTGCCAGCAGCTCGCAGCGGGAGGTCACAGATACGCAGTATTTT. Amino acid sequence: CASSSQREVTDTQYF.

This clonotype was seen repeatedly, ten times or more. This chain joins TRBV7-2 and TRBJ2-5; D call uncertain. V lost 7 bases, J lost 4 bases, and 7 bases lay in between. This CDR3 has 11 residues. Germline CDR1 SGHTA, CDR2 FQGNSA. CDR3 nucleotides: TGTGCCAGCACCTCTGGAGAGACCCAGTACTTC. It codes for CASTSGETQYF.

The chain couples TRBV25-1 to TRBJ2-6; 7 bases match TRBD1. CDR3 length: 18 residues. J was trimmed by 0 bases and V by 4 bases; bases with no gene match: 9. The germline gives CDR1 MGHDK, CDR2 SYGVNS. In nucleotides, the CDR3 is TGTGCCAGCAGTGCCGATTGGGACAGCCACTCTGGGGCCAACGTCCTGACTTTC. Translating it yields CASSADWDSHSGANVLTF.

There are many counts of this clonotype. The V gene is TRBV7-2, the J gene TRBJ2-3; D is possibly TRBD1 or TRBD2 (7 bases each). Germline V gene lookup returns CDR1 SGHTA and CDR2 FQGNSA. V gave up 2 bases and J gave up 4 bases, with 10 bases separating them. The CDR3 runs to 14 residues. The CDR3 sequence is CASSLQGGADTQYF. The CDR3 region has the DNA TGTGCCAGCAGCTTACAGGGGGGGGCAGATACGCAGTATTTT.

This clonotype was counted at least ten times. This chain joins TRBV7-2 and TRBJ1-3; the D gene is possibly TRBD1 (6 bases). The CDR3 totals 18 residues. With 3 bases removed from V and 5 bases from J, the gap between germline ends came to 23 bases. CDR1 and CDR2 (germline): SGHTA, FQGNSA. The chain's CDR3 is CASSLEILTGQKRNTIYF. CDR3 DNA sequence: TGTGCCAGCAGCTTGGAGATCCTTACGGGACAAAAGAGAAACACCATATATTTT.

This chain links TRBV11-3 with TRBJ1-3, with D possibly TRBD1 on 6 matching bases. Germline V gives CDR1 SGHNT, CDR2 YENEEA. The V end was cut by 5 bases, the J end by 2 bases, with 13 bases between. CDR3 length: 15 amino acids. CDR3 amino acids: CASSPRQAAGNTIYF. The CDR3 region has the DNA TGTGCCAGCAGCCCCCGACAGGCGGCTGGAAACACCATATATTTT.

This clonotype came up a few times. The CDR3, as DNA: TGTGCCAGCAGTGAGTGGCACAGAACCTATGGCTACACCTTC. It encodes CASSEWHRTYGYTF. This chain joins TRBV2 and TRBJ1-2; the D is unclear. CDR3 size: 14 residues. The germline CDR1 and CDR2 sequences are SNHLY and FYNNEI. V was trimmed by 3 bases and J by 4 bases, leaving 12 bases between them.

This clonotype showed up just a few times. This sequence joins TRBV11-2 and TRBJ2-1, with 7 bases identical to TRBD2. The J segment lost 4 bases and the V segment lost 1 base, leaving 10 bases of the junction unmatched. CDR1 SGHAT and CDR2 FQNNGV come from the germline V gene. The CDR3 consists of 17 residues. CDR3 protein: CASSLGGSGQPYNEQFF. The DNA of the CDR3 is TGTGCCAGCAGCTTAGGGGGTAGCGGGCAACCGTACAATGAGCAGTTCTTC.

This clonotype has only a few counts. This chain connects TRBV7-2 to TRBJ2-5; weak D call: TRBD2 (5 bases). The CDR3 extends over 15 amino acids. V lost 1 base and J lost 4, with 13 bases in between. Germline V gene lookup returns CDR1 SGHTA and CDR2 FQGNSA. The CDR3 is CASSLGGELAETQYF. The CDR3 DNA is TGTGCCAGCAGCTTAGGGGGAGAGTTAGCAGAGACCCAGTACTTC.

This clonotype was found a few times. The gene calls are TRBV7-8 and TRBJ2-2; D remains unclear. Germline assignment: CDR1 SGHVS and CDR2 FQNEAQ. CDR3 size: 14 residues. Trimming shortened V by 1 base and J by 5 bases, and 8 bases separated the two germline ends. The CDR3 DNA reads as TGTGCCAGCAGCTTAGGACTTTTTACCGGGGAGCTGTTTTTT. This codes for CASSLGLFTGELFF. Variable domain in full (rest from reference TRBV7-8 and TRBJ2-2): GAGVSQSPRYKVAKRGQDVALRCDPISGHVSLFWYQQALGQGPEFLTYFQNEAQLDKSGLPSDRFFAERPEGSVSTLKIQRTQQEDSAVYLCASSLGLFTGELFFGEGSRLTVL.

This clonotype was counted only a few times. V gene TRBV6-5 combines with J gene TRBJ1-2; D uncertain. The CDR3 is 13 residues long. Germline lookup yields CDR1 MNHEY and CDR2 SVGAGI. V was clipped by 2 bases and J by 2 bases, with 6 bases between them. CDR3 in DNA: TGTGCCAGCAGTTACGGAGTCAACTATGGCTACACCTTC. Its translation is CASSYGVNYGYTF.

This clonotype was seen a few times. The chain is built from TRBV19 and TRBJ2-3; TRBD1 or TRBD2 may be the D gene (5 bases each). CDR1 LNHDA and CDR2 SQIVND come from the germline V gene (reference sequence). V was trimmed by 4 bases and J by 0 bases, leaving 14 bases between them. The CDR3 totals 16 residues. CDR3 in amino acids: CASSRGTVTSTDTQYF. Written as DNA, the CDR3 is TGTGCCAGTAGTAGAGGGACGGTGACTAGCACAGATACGCAGTATTTT.

The rearrangement joins TRBV19 to TRBJ2-1; D may be TRBD1 (5 bases). Trimming stripped 4 bases from V and 8 bases from J, with 12 bases between. CDR3 size: 13 residues. The germline V gene has CDR1 LNHDA and CDR2 SQIVND (reference sequence). CDR3: CASSNRFRDEQFF. The DNA for the CDR3 is TGTGCCAGTAGTAACAGGTTTCGGGATGAGCAGTTCTTC.

This clonotype was picked up a small number of times. The V gene is TRBV28, the J gene TRBJ1-6; D perhaps matches TRBD1 (5 bases). CDR1 MDHEN and CDR2 SYDVKM come from the germline V gene. The CDR3 length is 14 residues. V was shortened by 3 bases and J by 7 bases, with 10 bases between the two germline ends. CDR3: CASSLPRANSPLHF. Here the CDR3 DNA reads TGTGCCAGCAGTTTGCCCAGGGCAAATTCACCCCTCCACTTT. Full variable domain (outside the CDR3, taken from reference TRBV28 and TRBJ1-6): DVKVTQSSRYLVKRTGEKVFLECVQDMDHENMFWYRQDPGLGLRLIYFSYDVKMKEKGDIPEGYSVSREKKERFSLILESASTNQTSMYLCASSLPRANSPLHFGNGTRLTVT.

V and J are TRBV28 and TRBJ2-7; 9 nucleotides match TRBD2. Germline V gene sequence: CDR1 MDHEN, CDR2 SYDVKM. The CDR3 runs to 18 residues. V gave up 5 bases and J gave up 0 bases; unmatched junction bases: 14. CDR3 amino acids: CASSGRRLAVPPSYEQYF. The DNA for the CDR3 is TGTGCCAGCAGTGGTCGCCGACTAGCGGTCCCCCCCTCCTACGAGCAGTACTTC. Filled out from reference TRBV28 and TRBJ2-7, the complete variable domain reads DVKVTQSSRYLVKRTGEKVFLECVQDMDHENMFWYRQDPGLGLRLIYFSYDVKMKEKGDIPEGYSVSREKKERFSLILESASTNQTSMYLCASSGRRLAVPPSYEQYFGPGTRLTVT.

The sample holds a few counts of this clonotype. The genes are TRBV12-3 or TRBV12-4 and TRBJ2-7; D possibly corresponds to TRBD1 (5 bases). Trimming removed 5 bases at V and 1 base at J, with 9 bases between. This CDR3 contains 13 residues. The CDR3 region is CASSHTGSYEQYF. The DNA of the CDR3 is TGTGCCAGCAGTCATACAGGATCCTACGAGCAGTACTTC.

Only a few counts were recorded for this clonotype. This chain joins TRBV6-2 or TRBV6-3 and TRBJ2-7; D gene unclear. Trimming took off 6 bases at V and 3 bases at J, with 6 bases between the two ends. The CDR3 sequence is 11 residues long. Per germline, CDR1 MNHEY and CDR2 SVGEGT. CDR3 sequence (DNA): TGTGCCAGCAGATATATCTACGAGCAGTACTTC. Translated, it gives CASRYIYEQYF.

This clonotype was seen only a few times. V gene TRBV11-3 combines with J gene TRBJ2-6; D not certain. V dropped 5 bases and J dropped 5 bases, with 10 bases sitting between them. This CDR3 is 14 amino acids long. CDR1 and CDR2 (germline): SGHNT, YENEEA. The CDR3 DNA is TGTGCCAGCAGCATCCGGGCACGGGCCAACGTCCTGACTTTC. Translated, it gives CASSIRARANVLTF.

In its sample, this clonotype was seen a few times. This chain uses TRBV28 with TRBJ2-1; 14 bases are a match to TRBD2. The CDR3 is made up of 18 amino acids. The germline gives CDR1 MDHEN, CDR2 SYDVKM. The V and J ends lost 4 bases and 10 bases, in that order; junction bases with no gene match: 15. CDR3 nucleotides: TGTGCCAGCAGTTCCCCGGGAGGGACTAGCGGGAGAGTTGGGGAGCAGTTCTTC. Its protein is CASSSPGGTSGRVGEQFF.

This clonotype was seen ten or more times. This chain connects TRBV7-2 to TRBJ2-7; TRBD2 might be the D (6 bases). Trimming pared 4 bases from V and 3 bases from J, leaving 10 bases between. This CDR3 region has 13 residues. Germline CDR1 is SGHTA and CDR2 is FQGNSA. The DNA of the CDR3 is TGTGCCAGCAGCTCAGCGGGTCTCTACGAGCAGTACGTC. Translating it yields CASSSAGLYEQYV.

This clonotype was seen only a few times. The chain is built from TRBV11-2 and TRBJ2-2; D possibly matches TRBD1 or TRBD2 (6 bases each). V shed 5 bases and J shed 5 bases, with 21 bases lying between them. Germline CDR1 SGHAT, CDR2 FQNNGV. CDR3 length: 17 residues. The DNA of the CDR3 is TGTGCCAGCAGCCCTTGGGGGGCAGGGCCTAAGACCGGGGAGCTGTTTTTT. This encodes CASSPWGAGPKTGELFF.

The table lists this clonotype with many counts. V and J are TRBV4-3 and TRBJ2-5, with 10 bases fitting TRBD2. V dropped 2 bases and J dropped 4; count of bases not matched to a gene: 4. Germline values: CDR1 LGHNA, CDR2 YSLEER. CDR3 length: 15 amino acids. The CDR3 loop reads CASSQLAGVGETQYF. CDR3 nucleotide sequence: TGCGCCAGCAGCCAACTAGCGGGAGTCGGAGAGACCCAGTACTTC.